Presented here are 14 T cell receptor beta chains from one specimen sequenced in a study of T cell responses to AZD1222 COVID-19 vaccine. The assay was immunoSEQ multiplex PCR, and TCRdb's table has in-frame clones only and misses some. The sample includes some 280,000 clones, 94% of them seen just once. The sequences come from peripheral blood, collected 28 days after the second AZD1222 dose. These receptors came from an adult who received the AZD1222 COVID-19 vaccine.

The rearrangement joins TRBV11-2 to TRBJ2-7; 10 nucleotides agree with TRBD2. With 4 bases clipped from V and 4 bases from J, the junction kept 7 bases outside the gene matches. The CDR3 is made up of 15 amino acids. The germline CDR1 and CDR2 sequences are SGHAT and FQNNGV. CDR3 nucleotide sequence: TGTGCCAGCAGCTCTCCGGGACTAGCGACATACGAGCAGTACTTC. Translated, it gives CASSSPGLATYEQYF. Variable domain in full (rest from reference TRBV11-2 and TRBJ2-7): EAGVAQSPRYKIIEKRQSVAFWCNPISGHATLYWYQQILGQGPKLLIQFQNNGVVDDSQLPKDRFSAERLKGVDSTLKIQPAKLEDSAVYLCASSSPGLATYEQYFGPGTRLTVT.

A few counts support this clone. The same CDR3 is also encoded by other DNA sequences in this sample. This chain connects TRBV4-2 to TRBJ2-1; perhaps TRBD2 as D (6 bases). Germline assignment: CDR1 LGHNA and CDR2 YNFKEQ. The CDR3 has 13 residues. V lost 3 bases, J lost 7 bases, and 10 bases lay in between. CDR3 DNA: TGTGCCAGCAGCCACCGGGCGGGGAATGAGCAGTTCTTC. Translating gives CASSHRAGNEQFF.

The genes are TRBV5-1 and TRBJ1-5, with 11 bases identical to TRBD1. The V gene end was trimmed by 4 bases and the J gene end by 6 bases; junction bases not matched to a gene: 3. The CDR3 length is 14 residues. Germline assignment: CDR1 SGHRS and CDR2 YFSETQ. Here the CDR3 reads CASSPGQGGQPQHF. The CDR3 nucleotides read TGCGCCAGCAGCCCGGGACAGGGGGGTCAGCCCCAGCATTTT.

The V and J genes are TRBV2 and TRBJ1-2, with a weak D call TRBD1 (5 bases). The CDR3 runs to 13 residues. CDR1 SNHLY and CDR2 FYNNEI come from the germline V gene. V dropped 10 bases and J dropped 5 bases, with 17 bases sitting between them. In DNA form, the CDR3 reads TGTGCCACCTCGAAAGGGGTCCAGTATGGCTACACCTTC. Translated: CATSKGVQYGYTF.

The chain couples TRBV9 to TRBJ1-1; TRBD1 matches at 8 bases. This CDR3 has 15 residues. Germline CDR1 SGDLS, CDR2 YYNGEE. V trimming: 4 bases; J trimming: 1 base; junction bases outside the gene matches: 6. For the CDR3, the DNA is TGTGCCAGCAGCCCCCGACAGGGGTCGAACACTGAAGCTTTCTTT. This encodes CASSPRQGSNTEAFF.

The CDR3 region is CASSLLPGQGKLNTQYF. In DNA, the CDR3 is TGTGCCAGCTCATTATTACCGGGACAGGGTAAATTAAATACGCAGTATTTT. This rearrangement joins TRBV7-3 to TRBJ2-3, with 9 bases that match TRBD1. After removal of 8 bases from V and 7 bases from J, the junction contained 19 bases not matched to a gene. CDR3 length: 17 amino acids. The germline V gene has CDR1 SGHTA and CDR2 FQGTGA.

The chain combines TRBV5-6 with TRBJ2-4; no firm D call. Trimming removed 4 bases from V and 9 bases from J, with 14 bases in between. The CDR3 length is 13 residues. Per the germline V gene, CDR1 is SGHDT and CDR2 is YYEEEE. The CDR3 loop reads CASSVPPTSIQYF. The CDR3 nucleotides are TGTGCCAGCAGCGTCCCCCCCACTTCCATTCAGTACTTC.

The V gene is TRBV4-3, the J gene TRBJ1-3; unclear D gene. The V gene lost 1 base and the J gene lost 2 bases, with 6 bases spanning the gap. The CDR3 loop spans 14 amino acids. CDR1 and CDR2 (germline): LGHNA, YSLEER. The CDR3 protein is CASSQGGPGNTIYF. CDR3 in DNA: TGCGCCAGCAGCCAAGGAGGACCTGGAAACACCATATATTTT.

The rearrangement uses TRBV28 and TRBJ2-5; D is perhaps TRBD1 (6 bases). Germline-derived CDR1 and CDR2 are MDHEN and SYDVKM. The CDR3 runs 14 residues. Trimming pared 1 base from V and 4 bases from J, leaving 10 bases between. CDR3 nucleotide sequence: TGTGCCAGCAGTTTATCAGGGGTAGGAGAGACCCAGTACTTC. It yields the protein CASSLSGVGETQYF.

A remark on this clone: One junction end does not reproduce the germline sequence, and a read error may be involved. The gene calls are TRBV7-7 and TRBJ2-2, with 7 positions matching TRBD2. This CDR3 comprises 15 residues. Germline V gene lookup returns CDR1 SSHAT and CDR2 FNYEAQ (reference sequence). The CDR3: CASSLAGSNTGELFF. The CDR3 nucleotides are TGTGCTAGCAGCTTAGCGGGCTCTAACACCGGGGAGCTGTTTTTT.

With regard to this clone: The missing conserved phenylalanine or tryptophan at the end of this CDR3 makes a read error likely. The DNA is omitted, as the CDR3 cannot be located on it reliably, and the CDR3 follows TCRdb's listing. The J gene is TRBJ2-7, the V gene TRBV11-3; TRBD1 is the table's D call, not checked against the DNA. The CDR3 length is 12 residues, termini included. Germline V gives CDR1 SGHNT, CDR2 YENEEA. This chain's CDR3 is CASIKTAGDRGI.

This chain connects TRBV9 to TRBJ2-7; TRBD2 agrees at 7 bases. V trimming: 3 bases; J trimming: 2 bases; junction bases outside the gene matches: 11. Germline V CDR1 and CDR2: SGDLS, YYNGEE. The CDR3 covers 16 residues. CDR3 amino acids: CASSAGGIADPYEQYF. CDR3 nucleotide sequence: TGTGCCAGCAGCGCCGGGGGGATCGCGGACCCCTACGAGCAGTACTTC.

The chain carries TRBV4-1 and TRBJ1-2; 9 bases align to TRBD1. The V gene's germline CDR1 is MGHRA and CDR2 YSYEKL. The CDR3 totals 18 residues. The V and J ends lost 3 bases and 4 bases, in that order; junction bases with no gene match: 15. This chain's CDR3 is CASSHPLVRPGQGYGYTF. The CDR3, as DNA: TGCGCCAGCAGCCATCCTCTTGTCCGACCGGGACAGGGCTATGGCTACACCTTC.

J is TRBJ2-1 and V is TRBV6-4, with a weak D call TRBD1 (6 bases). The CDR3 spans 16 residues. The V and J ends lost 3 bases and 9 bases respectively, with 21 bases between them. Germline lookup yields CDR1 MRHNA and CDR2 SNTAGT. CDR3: CASSDLPDRPHTEQFF. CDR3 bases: TGTGCCAGCAGTGATTTGCCCGACAGGCCCCACACTGAGCAGTTCTTC.